This T cell receptor (beta chain) comes out of a study of OX40 agonist ivuxolimab in advanced cancers. Across the study: Partial responses were observed in three patients, of whom one had hepatocellular carcinoma and two had cutaneous melanoma.

No patient had autoimmune disease or received systemic immunosuppression. Profiled with immunoSEQ multiplex PCR; TCRdb holds only in-frame clones, not every one. The sample holds about 70,000 clones, around 83% seen once. V lost 7 bases, J lost 4 bases, and 14 bases lay in between. Germline V gene sequence: CDR1 LNHDA, CDR2 SQIVND (reference sequence). The CDR3 contains 14 residues. The material was CD4+ or CD8+ T cells sorted from blood, obtained in a trial of the OX40 agonist ivuxolimab. This rearrangement joins TRBV19 to TRBJ1-5; D not resolved. This receptor was identified in an adult with an advanced solid tumor such as melanoma, head and neck, liver or kidney cancer. The chain's CDR3 is CASISGQENQPQHF. The CDR3 DNA follows: TGTGCCAGTATTTCCGGCCAGGAAAATCAGCCCCAGCATTTT.